This T cell receptor (beta chain) was found in a study of graft-versus-host responses after intestinal transplantation. Background on the study: Each of the recipients got a multivisceral, liver-intestinal, or isolated intestinal transplant.

In germline, CDR1 is LNHDA, CDR2 SQIVND (reference sequence). The length of the CDR3 is 12 residues. The V and J ends lost 8 bases and 6 bases, in that order; junction bases with no gene match: 3. About this clone itself: Its antigen remains unknown.

The repertoire was sequenced with immunoSEQ multiplex PCR; TCRdb's copy has only in-frame clones and lacks some. The repertoire holds just over 70,000 clones, with around 82% as singletons. The study's findings and limits: In patients with graft-donor T cell macrochimerism, allograft graft-versus-host to host-versus-graft clonal ratios were high. The recipient marrow held GvH clones, and some of them showed up first in ileum or blood.

The TCR comes from a human donor who was the organ donor for an intestinal transplant. Specimen: unstimulated CD4+ T cells sorted from spleen or lymph node cells, collected before transplant. This chain uses TRBV19 with TRBJ1-2; the match to TRBD1 covers 10 bases. The CDR3 region is CASRDRGDGYTF. The CDR3 DNA reads TGTGCCAGTCGGGACAGGGGAGATGGCTACACCTTC.